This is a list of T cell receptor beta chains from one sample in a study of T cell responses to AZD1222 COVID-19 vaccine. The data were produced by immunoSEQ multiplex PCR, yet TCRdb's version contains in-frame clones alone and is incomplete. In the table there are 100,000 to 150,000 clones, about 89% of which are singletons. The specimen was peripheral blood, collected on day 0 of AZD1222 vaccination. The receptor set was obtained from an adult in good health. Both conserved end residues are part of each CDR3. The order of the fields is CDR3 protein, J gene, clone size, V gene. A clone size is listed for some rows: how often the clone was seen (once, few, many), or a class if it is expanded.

cdr3_aa: CASRGSGPSSYNEQFF; j_call: TRBJ2-1; clone_size: -; v_call: TRBV28
cdr3_aa: CATSDLQDPSKKQFF; j_call: TRBJ2-1; clone_size: -; v_call: TRBV24-1
cdr3_aa: CASSFDGHPNSPLHF; j_call: TRBJ1-6; clone_size: few; v_call: TRBV5-1
cdr3_aa: CASRRDRALFEQYF; j_call: TRBJ2-7; clone_size: -; v_call: TRBV6-5
cdr3_aa: CASSLGQGLSYEQYF; j_call: TRBJ2-7; clone_size: once; v_call: TRBV19
cdr3_aa: CASSPQPSSYNSPLHF; j_call: TRBJ1-6; clone_size: -; v_call: TRBV18
cdr3_aa: CASSEVGVPYGYTF; j_call: TRBJ1-2; clone_size: -; v_call: TRBV2
cdr3_aa: CASSPHHGSIYYEQYF; j_call: TRBJ2-7; clone_size: -; v_call: TRBV6-6
cdr3_aa: CASSPQAGPIEAFF; j_call: TRBJ1-1; clone_size: -; v_call: TRBV7-9
cdr3_aa: CASRIDRDSGNTIYF; j_call: TRBJ1-3; clone_size: -; v_call: TRBV2
cdr3_aa: CASTLGTVRNYGYTF; j_call: TRBJ1-2; clone_size: -; v_call: TRBV6-5
cdr3_aa: CASTQGGSGTEAFF; j_call: TRBJ1-1; clone_size: few; v_call: TRBV5-1
cdr3_aa: CASSTRDRGDWEAFF; j_call: TRBJ1-1; clone_size: -; v_call: TRBV7-9
cdr3_aa: CASSLGTSGGAIDEQFF; j_call: TRBJ2-1; clone_size: -; v_call: TRBV5-1
cdr3_aa: CASSEASRVGNTIYF; j_call: TRBJ1-3; clone_size: -; v_call: TRBV10-2
cdr3_aa: CSAGAGNTIYF; j_call: TRBJ1-3; clone_size: -; v_call: TRBV20-1
cdr3_aa: CASSIPLRHTF; j_call: TRBJ1-2; clone_size: -; v_call: TRBV19
cdr3_aa: CASSYGQGAYGYTF; j_call: TRBJ1-2; clone_size: -; v_call: TRBV6-2/TRBV6-3
cdr3_aa: CASSDRLNIQYF; j_call: TRBJ2-4; clone_size: -; v_call: TRBV2
cdr3_aa: CASSWKQAGTYEQYF; j_call: TRBJ2-7; clone_size: -; v_call: TRBV5-1
cdr3_aa: CAWNGQGVGYTF; j_call: TRBJ1-2; clone_size: -; v_call: TRBV30
cdr3_aa: CAIPLGEVKNTEAFF; j_call: TRBJ1-1; clone_size: -; v_call: TRBV10-3
cdr3_aa: CASSQEWGRGGELFF; j_call: TRBJ2-2; clone_size: few; v_call: TRBV4-2
cdr3_aa: CASSESGTVKAGELFF; j_call: TRBJ2-2; clone_size: -; v_call: TRBV10-1
cdr3_aa: CASSHTLNYEQYF; j_call: TRBJ2-7; clone_size: -; v_call: TRBV12-3/TRBV12-4
cdr3_aa: CASSSQGNEQFF; j_call: TRBJ2-1; clone_size: -; v_call: TRBV5-5
cdr3_aa: CASREGAGAGNEQFF; j_call: TRBJ2-1; clone_size: -; v_call: TRBV2
cdr3_aa: CAWSLGQGRNSPLHF; j_call: TRBJ1-6; clone_size: -; v_call: TRBV30
cdr3_aa: CASSLDRGHGYTF; j_call: TRBJ1-2; clone_size: -; v_call: TRBV7-8
cdr3_aa: CASSSLAGEETQYF; j_call: TRBJ2-5; clone_size: -; v_call: TRBV6-2/TRBV6-3
cdr3_aa: CASSLLAGMGQPQHF; j_call: TRBJ1-5; clone_size: -; v_call: TRBV27
cdr3_aa: CASSQVTSGEYNEQFF; j_call: TRBJ2-1; clone_size: -; v_call: TRBV4-2
cdr3_aa: CASGLPRRPEAGRYVNEQFF; j_call: TRBJ2-1; clone_size: -; v_call: TRBV12-5
cdr3_aa: CASSPGLMAYEQYF; j_call: TRBJ2-7; clone_size: -; v_call: TRBV7-9
cdr3_aa: CASSQVSPGIGREQFF; j_call: TRBJ2-1; clone_size: -; v_call: TRBV4-1
cdr3_aa: CSASSLAGGPSYNEQFF; j_call: TRBJ2-1; clone_size: few; v_call: TRBV20-1
cdr3_aa: CASSLARGYTEAFF; j_call: TRBJ1-1; clone_size: -; v_call: TRBV7-9